This T cell receptor (beta chain) was recovered during a study of long-term antiretroviral therapy in people with HIV. The CDR3 is made up of 15 amino acids. Germline values: CDR1 GTSNPN, CDR2 SVGIG (reference sequence). V was clipped by 5 bases and J by 0 bases; unmatched bases: 4. Assay version v3.0 of immunoSEQ was used, and it was run at survey level. Method: immunoSEQ multiplex PCR; TCRdb's copy keeps in-frame clones and lacks some. This sample has 6,500 to 8,500 clones, with 65% to 85% found just once. This rearrangement joins TRBV30 to TRBJ1-3, with 10 bases aligning to TRBD1. The sample consisted of unsorted PBMCs, taken 1.1 years after starting antiretroviral therapy. The sequence was obtained from a man aged 40-49 years with HIV. CDR3 in DNA: TGTGCCTGGGCGACAGGGGGCGGCTCTGGAAACACCATATATTTT. Protein product: CAWATGGGSGNTIYF.